The sequence of this T cell receptor (beta chain) was determined in a study of T cell responses to AZD1222 COVID-19 vaccine. Using immunoSEQ multiplex PCR, the repertoire was profiled, and TCRdb retains in-frame clones only, with some absent. The table lists 110,000 or so clones, around 86% of them singletons, with over 2.5% in the top ten. Regarding the study as a whole: Rises in breadth and depth of Spike-specific TCRs came after two AZD1222 doses.

On this clone itself: The antigen is not known.

CDR3 length equals 15 residues. The ends lost 6 bases at V and 4 bases at J; junction bases unmatched: 4. Germline V gene sequence: CDR1 ENHRY, CDR2 SYGVKD. The sample here was peripheral blood, taken 28 days after the second AZD1222 dose. V gene TRBV10-3 combines with J gene TRBJ1-5, with 12 bases lining up with TRBD1. The clonotype was recovered from an adult who received the AZD1222 COVID-19 vaccine. The CDR3 here is CAISLGQGANQPQHF. The CDR3 DNA follows: TGTGCCATCAGCCTGGGACAGGGGGCGAATCAGCCCCAGCATTTT.